This is a list of T cell receptor beta chains from one sample in a study of response to subunit inactivated influenza vaccine. TCRdb reanalysed the RT-PCR reads using MiXCR and keeps one entry per CDR3 protein. The sample records some 540,000 distinct CDR3 sequences, under 25% being singletons. Separately, the same data were catalogued under a study of T cells expressing NK-cell markers.

Sequenced material: CD4+ T cells sorted from PBMCs, taken roughly 12 days after vaccination. The origin of the receptors is a man aged 45 to 65 who received an inactivated influenza vaccine. CDR3s include the opening cysteine and the closing phenylalanine or tryptophan.

cdr3_length: 14; v_call: TRBV6-2/TRBV6-3; j_call: TRBJ2-5; cdr3_aa: CASSYSGSAETQYF
cdr3_length: 19; v_call: TRBV7-8; j_call: TRBJ2-6; cdr3_aa: CASSLARQGSVSGANVLTF
cdr3_length: 16; v_call: TRBV20-1; j_call: TRBJ2-5; cdr3_aa: CSARVMKEGLQETQYF
cdr3_length: 16; v_call: TRBV27; j_call: TRBJ2-7; cdr3_aa: CASSSVPRLYGNEQYF
cdr3_length: 14; v_call: TRBV12-3/TRBV12-4; j_call: TRBJ2-3; cdr3_aa: CASSWVAGVDTQYF
cdr3_length: 15; v_call: TRBV25-1; j_call: TRBJ2-7; cdr3_aa: CASSEDERGVYEQYF
cdr3_length: 13; v_call: TRBV4-3; j_call: TRBJ2-5; cdr3_aa: CASSRTGRETQYF
cdr3_length: 12; v_call: TRBV2; j_call: TRBJ2-3; cdr3_aa: CASRRMTDTQYF
cdr3_length: 19; v_call: TRBV11-2; j_call: TRBJ2-1; cdr3_aa: CASSLVLAGGSRPYNEQFF
cdr3_length: 19; v_call: TRBV20-1; j_call: TRBJ2-7; cdr3_aa: CSASGFSPSGFRPYYEQYF
cdr3_length: 17; v_call: TRBV6-2/TRBV6-3; j_call: TRBJ1-5; cdr3_aa: CASSYSGLGASNQPQHF
cdr3_length: 18; v_call: TRBV11-2; j_call: TRBJ2-5; cdr3_aa: CASRPLRQGQRYQETQYF
cdr3_length: 15; v_call: TRBV7-9; j_call: TRBJ2-5; cdr3_aa: CASSIRGGSQETQYF
cdr3_length: 14; v_call: TRBV2; j_call: TRBJ2-7; cdr3_aa: CASTLEGQRYEQYF
cdr3_length: 13; v_call: TRBV6-6; j_call: TRBJ2-3; cdr3_aa: CASSYRTADTQYF
cdr3_length: 20; v_call: TRBV11-2; j_call: TRBJ2-3; cdr3_aa: CASSLDPGRRGRGGPDTQYF
cdr3_length: 14; v_call: TRBV7-9; j_call: TRBJ2-3; cdr3_aa: CASSNSGRTDTQYF
cdr3_length: 17; v_call: TRBV28; j_call: TRBJ1-4; cdr3_aa: CASSLAPHSSVVEKLFF
cdr3_length: 12; v_call: TRBV12-3/TRBV12-4; j_call: TRBJ2-2; cdr3_aa: CASSFGTGELFF
cdr3_length: 13; v_call: TRBV5-5; j_call: TRBJ1-1; cdr3_aa: CASSLPGNTEAFF
cdr3_length: 15; v_call: TRBV25-1; j_call: TRBJ2-7; cdr3_aa: CASSEWGRGKYEQYF
cdr3_length: 16; v_call: TRBV7-6; j_call: TRBJ2-2; cdr3_aa: CASSLAPSGNTGELFF
cdr3_length: 15; v_call: TRBV6-1; j_call: TRBJ2-1; cdr3_aa: CASSPSSGPYNEQFF
cdr3_length: 16; v_call: TRBV28; j_call: TRBJ2-5; cdr3_aa: CASSLIRTTGRETQYF
cdr3_length: 12; v_call: TRBV20-1; j_call: TRBJ2-7; cdr3_aa: CSASESTYEQYF
cdr3_length: 17; v_call: TRBV5-1; j_call: TRBJ2-3; cdr3_aa: CASSLVLAGPPQDTQYF
cdr3_length: 12; v_call: TRBV7-7; j_call: TRBJ2-7; cdr3_aa: CASSPRAAEQYF
cdr3_length: 13; v_call: TRBV7-9; j_call: TRBJ1-1; cdr3_aa: CASSLHGDTEAFF
cdr3_length: 14; v_call: TRBV28; j_call: TRBJ1-4; cdr3_aa: CASSVRGANEKLFF
cdr3_length: 13; v_call: TRBV5-1; j_call: TRBJ2-5; cdr3_aa: CASSSRAQETQYF
cdr3_length: 14; v_call: TRBV7-2; j_call: TRBJ2-1; cdr3_aa: CASSLGPGATVVFF
cdr3_length: 14; v_call: TRBV20-1; j_call: TRBJ2-1; cdr3_aa: CSARASGRNNEQFF
cdr3_length: 13; v_call: TRBV5-1; j_call: TRBJ1-2; cdr3_aa: CASSLEQGDGYTF
cdr3_length: 13; v_call: TRBV4-2; j_call: TRBJ1-6; cdr3_aa: CASSQIQGPPLHF
cdr3_length: 16; v_call: TRBV5-5; j_call: TRBJ1-3; cdr3_aa: CASSGGTGTPGYTIYF
cdr3_length: 13; v_call: TRBV10-3; j_call: TRBJ2-5; cdr3_aa: CAISKQGLETQYF
cdr3_length: 14; v_call: TRBV7-3; j_call: TRBJ2-7; cdr3_aa: CASSTGTGGNKQYF